This TCR beta chain came from a study of blood T cell repertoires in COVID-19. Assay used: immunoSEQ multiplex PCR; TCRdb lists only in-frame clones, some missing. Among about 100,000 clones listed, around 90% were seen once. Sequenced sample: peripheral blood. The source is a man aged 65-85 years with acute or convalescent COVID-19.

CDR3 region: CASSQGDSSYGYTF. The CDR3 DNA is TGTGCCAGCAGCCAAGGGGACAGCAGCTATGGCTACACCTTC. The chain uses TRBV3-1 (or the pseudogene TRBV3-2) and TRBJ1-2, with 7 bases lining up with TRBD1. CDR1 and CDR2 from the germline V gene are LGHDT and YNNKEL (reference sequence). The V segment lost 1 base and the J segment 4 bases; nucleotides outside the gene matches: 3. This CDR3 is built from 14 residues.